This T cell receptor beta chain was profiled in a study of blood T cell repertoires in COVID-19. The assay was immunoSEQ multiplex PCR, and TCRdb's table has in-frame clones only and misses some. Of about 120,000 clones listed, approximately 87% are singletons. This CDR3 contains 16 residues. Germline CDR1 and CDR2: KGHSH and LQKENI. Trimming pared 3 bases from V and 0 bases from J, leaving 15 bases between. Sample: peripheral blood. J is TRBJ2-7 and V is TRBV18; maybe TRBD1 (6 bases). This TCR was recovered from a man between 45 and 60 years old with acute or convalescent COVID-19. CDR3 nucleotide sequence: TGTGCCAGCTCACCTAGGGACAAGCGGATCTCCTACGAGCAGTACTTC. Its protein is CASSPRDKRISYEQYF.